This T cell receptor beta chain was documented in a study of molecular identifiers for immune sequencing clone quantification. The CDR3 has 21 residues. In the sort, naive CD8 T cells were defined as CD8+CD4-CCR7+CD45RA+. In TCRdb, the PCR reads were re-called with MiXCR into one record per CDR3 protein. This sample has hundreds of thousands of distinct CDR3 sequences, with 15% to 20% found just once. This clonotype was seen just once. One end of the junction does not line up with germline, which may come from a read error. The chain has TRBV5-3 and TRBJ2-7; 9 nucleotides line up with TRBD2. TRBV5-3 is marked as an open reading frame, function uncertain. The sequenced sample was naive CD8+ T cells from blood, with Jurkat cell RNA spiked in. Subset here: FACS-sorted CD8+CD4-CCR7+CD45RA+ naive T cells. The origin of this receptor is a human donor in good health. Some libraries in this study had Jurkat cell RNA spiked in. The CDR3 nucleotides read TGTGCCAGCAGCTTCAACCACTTACACCCGGAGGGCGGGGGGGCTTTTGACGAGCAGTACTTC. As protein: CASSFNHLHPEGGGAFDEQYF.